A single T cell receptor (beta chain) is shown here with its context. These data are taken from a study of T cell changes during pregnancy in multiple sclerosis. The germline CDR1 and CDR2 sequences are LNHNV and YYDKDF (reference sequence). This CDR3 has 15 residues. Trimming removed 0 bases at V and 8 bases at J, with 14 bases between. Libraries were prepared by immunoSEQ multiplex PCR; TCRdb keeps only in-frame clonotypes and omits some of them. The sample lists 37,000 or so clones; 90% to 95% were seen once. The sample in question was CD4+ T cells from peripheral blood mononuclear cells, obtained in the second trimester of pregnancy. The V call is TRBV15, the J call TRBJ1-5; D remains unclear. The receptor was isolated from a female donor with multiple sclerosis, enrolled in a pregnancy study. The CDR3 is CATSRDGEGAEPQHF. The DNA of the CDR3 is TGTGCCACCAGCAGAGATGGGGAGGGCGCAGAGCCCCAGCATTTT. Full variable domain (missing parts from reference TRBV15 and TRBJ1-5): DAMVIQNPRYQVTQFGKPVTLSCSQTLNHNVMYWYQQKSSQAPKLLFHYYDKDFNNEADTPDNFQSRRPNTSFCFLDIRSPGLGDTAMYLCATSRDGEGAEPQHFGDGTRLSIL.